This is a list of T cell receptor beta chains from one sample in a study of early T cells in non-severe SARS-CoV-2 infection. TCRdb reprocessed the 5' RACE reads via MiXCR and lists one record per CDR3 protein. The data show about 21,000 distinct CDR3 sequences, with over 4% seen just once and roughly 5% held by the top ten. What was sequenced was whole blood. The receptors derive from an adult who was a healthcare worker with PCR-confirmed SARS-CoV-2 infection or an uninfected control (not recorded which). The CDR3 runs from the conserved cysteine through the conserved F or W. A D gene is named only where the DNA matches it firmly. Not every row has a clone size; where given, it reads once, few, many or a size class.

few	.	TRBJ2-3	TRBV30	CAWSVAGSSTDTQYF	TGTGCCTGGAGTGTAGCGGGTTCGAGCACAGATACGCAGTATTTT
many	TRBD1	TRBJ2-5	TRBV5-1	CASSTWTGRETQYF	TGCGCCAGCAGCACCTGGACAGGGCGAGAGACCCAGTACTTC
.	.	TRBJ2-7	TRBV20-1	CSARDYPRGHEQYF	TGCAGTGCTAGAGATTACCCCCGAGGCCACGAGCAGTACTTC
many	.	TRBJ2-7	TRBV28	CASSSSGTDTYEQYF	TGTGCCAGCAGCAGCTCCGGGACCGACACCTACGAGCAGTACTTC
many	.	TRBJ1-6	TRBV27	CASSDRLSPLHF	TGTGCCAGCAGTGACCGACTCTCACCCCTCCACTTT
medium-sized	.	TRBJ1-3	TRBV6-5	CASSLLALGNTIYF	TGTGCCAGCAGTCTTCTGGCGCTCGGAAACACCATATATTTT
many	TRBD1	TRBJ2-3	TRBV2	CASRHGQGVGDTQYF	TGTGCCAGCAGGCATGGACAGGGTGTGGGAGATACGCAGTATTTT
many	TRBD1	TRBJ2-1	TRBV6-5	CASSGTAKQQFF	TGTGCCAGCTCGGGGACAGCCAAACAGCAGTTCTTC
few	.	TRBJ1-1	TRBV7-9	CASRENAEAFF	TGTGCCAGCAGAGAGAACGCTGAAGCTTTCTTT
.	.	TRBJ2-3	TRBV7-9	CASSLLSTDTQYF	TGTGCCAGCAGCTTACTGAGCACAGATACGCAGTATTTT
many	TRBD2	TRBJ2-3	TRBV20-1	CSARTLKAGVGTDTQYF	TGCAGTGCTAGAACGCTCAAAGCGGGAGTAGGGACAGATACGCAGTATTTT
many	.	TRBJ2-2	TRBV29-1	CSAAEGARGELFF	TGCAGCGCCGCGGAGGGGGCTCGAGGGGAGCTGTTTTTT
few	.	TRBJ2-6	TRBV19	CASSLDPVQGANVLTF	TGTGCCAGTAGTCTGGACCCAGTTCAAGGGGCCAACGTCCTGACTTTC
many	.	TRBJ2-2	TRBV4-1	CASSQVRLGTANTGELFF	TGCGCCAGCAGCCAAGTACGGTTGGGTACAGCGAACACCGGGGAGCTGTTTTTT
many	TRBD2	TRBJ2-3	TRBV7-9	CASSYVAGRTDTQYF	TGTGCCAGCAGCTACGTAGCGGGCCGCACAGATACGCAGTATTTT
many	.	TRBJ1-1	TRBV20-1	CSASDSKAGNTEAFF	TGCAGTGCTAGCGATAGCAAGGCAGGGAACACTGAAGCTTTCTTT
many	TRBD1	TRBJ2-3	TRBV7-9	CASSATGVGDTQYF	TGTGCCAGCAGCGCGACAGGGGTCGGGGATACGCAGTATTTT
many	TRBD1	TRBJ1-6	TRBV12-3/TRBV12-4	CASSLDRANSPLHF	TGTGCCAGCAGTTTGGACAGGGCTAATTCACCCCTCCACTTT
.	.	TRBJ1-2	TRBV7-9	CASSTAATDYGYTF	TGTGCCAGCAGCACAGCTGCGACGGACTATGGCTACACCTTC
many	.	TRBJ2-2	TRBV27	CASKTLNTGELFF	TGTGCCAGCAAGACACTGAACACCGGGGAGCTGTTTTTT
many	.	TRBJ2-7	TRBV7-8	CASSFSGRTIEQHF	TGTGCCAGCAGTTTTTCGGGACGGACGATCGAGCAGCACTTC
many	TRBD2	TRBJ2-7	TRBV20-1	CSIQREGYEQYF	TGCAGTATCCAGCGGGAGGGCTACGAGCAGTACTTC
many	.	TRBJ1-1	TRBV7-6	CASSLGSLNTEAFF	TGTGCCAGCAGCTTGGGCAGCCTGAACACTGAAGCTTTCTTT
few	.	TRBJ1-1	TRBV12-3/TRBV12-4	CASSPSGNTEAFF	TGTGCCAGCAGTCCGTCAGGGAACACTGAAGCTTTCTTT
many	TRBD1	TRBJ2-7	TRBV7-9	CARLMRGQGYEQYF	TGTGCCCGATTAATGAGGGGACAGGGGTACGAGCAGTACTTC
many	TRBD2	TRBJ2-1	TRBV11-2	CASSPGLASYNEQFF	TGTGCCAGCAGCCCGGGACTAGCGAGCTACAATGAGCAGTTCTTC
many	.	TRBJ1-1	TRBV5-1	CASSSDTDTEAFF	TGCGCCAGCAGCTCCGACACCGACACTGAAGCTTTCTTT
.	.	TRBJ1-1	TRBV5-1	CASFLQSNTEAFF	TGCGCCAGCTTCCTACAATCGAACACTGAAGCTTTCTTT
few	.	TRBJ2-1	TRBV28	CASSFDPAAVSYNEQFF	TGTGCCAGCAGTTTTGACCCGGCCGCAGTTTCCTACAATGAGCAGTTCTTC
many	.	TRBJ2-1	TRBV9	CASSVGTHNEQFF	TGTGCCAGCAGCGTTGGAACTCACAATGAGCAGTTCTTC
.	TRBD2	TRBJ2-1	TRBV10-1	CASSGLAGGVNEQFF	TGCGCCAGCAGCGGACTAGCGGGGGGGGTCAATGAGCAGTTCTTC
.	.	TRBJ1-1	TRBV12-3/TRBV12-4	CASRIGGTNTEAFF	TGTGCCAGCAGAATCGGCGGGACGAACACTGAAGCTTTCTTT
few	.	TRBJ2-2	TRBV5-1	CASSYDGPNTGELFF	TGCGCCAGCAGTTACGACGGACCGAACACCGGGGAGCTGTTTTTT
many	.	TRBJ1-2	TRBV4-1	CASRHTGNIGSGYTF	TGCGCCAGCAGACATACAGGGAATATAGGGAGCGGCTACACCTTC
.	TRBD1	TRBJ1-1	TRBV5-1	CASSLGDREGTEAFF	TGCGCCAGCAGCTTGGGTGACAGGGAGGGGACTGAAGCTTTCTTT
few	TRBD2	TRBJ2-7	TRBV28	CASRGLAGAEEQYF	TGTGCCAGCAGGGGGCTAGCGGGAGCTGAGGAGCAGTACTTC
many	.	TRBJ2-1	TRBV12-2	CASRLVLDGQRLAGETYNEQFF	TGTGCAAGTCGCTTAGTACTGGACGGCCAAAGACTAGCGGGAGAAACCTACAATGAGCAGTTCTTC
many	.	TRBJ2-1	TRBV20-1	CSARDPQGVGEQFF	TGCAGTGCTAGAGATCCCCAGGGAGTAGGTGAGCAGTTCTTC
many	TRBD1	TRBJ2-1	TRBV20-1	CSARQGADNEQFF	TGCAGTGCCCGACAGGGGGCGGACAATGAGCAGTTCTTC
many	.	TRBJ2-3	TRBV18	CASSPPTSRPDTQYF	TGTGCCAGCTCACCACCGACTAGTCGTCCAGATACGCAGTATTTT
.	TRBD2	TRBJ2-1	TRBV2	CASSGGGSYNEQFF	TGTGCCAGCAGTGGCGGGGGCTCCTACAATGAGCAGTTCTTC
medium-sized	.	TRBJ2-4	TRBV6-1	CASSEGSWNIQYF	TGTGCCAGCAGTGAAGGTAGCTGGAACATTCAGTACTTC
many	.	TRBJ2-5	TRBV2	CASSRTTRRGQETQYF	TGTGCCAGCAGTCGGACGACGCGGCGGGGCCAAGAGACCCAGTACTTC
many	.	TRBJ2-1	TRBV10-3	CAISGTGYEQFF	TGTGCCATCAGTGGCACAGGGTATGAGCAGTTCTTC
many	.	TRBJ1-1	TRBV4-3	CASSQLTNTEAFF	TGCGCCAGCAGCCAACTAACGAACACTGAAGCTTTCTTT
few	TRBD1	TRBJ1-5	TRBV3-1	CASSQDRTGSQPQHF	TGTGCCAGCAGCCAAGATCGGACAGGGTCTCAGCCCCAGCATTTT
.	.	TRBJ2-5	TRBV25-1	CASSEAKAFRVETQYF	TGTGCCAGCAGTGAAGCAAAGGCTTTCAGGGTTGAGACCCAGTACTTC
many	TRBD1	TRBJ1-3	TRBV20-1	CSATGARQGTGNTIYF	TGCAGTGCTACGGGTGCCCGACAGGGGACCGGAAACACCATATATTTT
.	TRBD1	TRBJ2-7	TRBV9	CASSEGTASSSYEQYF	TGTGCCAGCAGCGAGGGGACAGCTTCTTCCTCCTACGAGCAGTACTTC
many	TRBD1	TRBJ2-2	TRBV7-2	CASSPRQGDTGELFF	TGTGCCAGCAGCCCTAGACAGGGGGACACCGGGGAGCTGTTTTTT
.	.	TRBJ2-7	TRBV20-1	CSAIYTSTYEQYF	TGCAGTGCTATCTACACAAGTACCTACGAGCAGTACTTC
medium-sized	.	TRBJ1-6	TRBV6-5	CASSYSRGVESALHF	TGTGCCAGCAGTTACTCGAGAGGGGTGGAGAGCGCCCTCCACTTT
many	.	TRBJ2-5	TRBV20-1	CSASGFSGQETQYF	TGCAGTGCTTCCGGGTTTTCAGGTCAAGAGACCCAGTACTTC
many	TRBD2	TRBJ2-1	TRBV11-3	CASSSGGAAKDEQFF	TGTGCCAGCAGCTCCGGGGGGGCCGCGAAGGATGAGCAGTTCTTC
.	TRBD2	TRBJ2-3	TRBV12-3/TRBV12-4	CASILSGGLLDTQYF	TGTGCCAGCATCCTTAGCGGGGGGCTGCTGGATACGCAGTATTTT
many	.	TRBJ1-1	TRBV30	CAWSRGTDTEAFF	TGTGCCTGGAGTAGGGGCACGGACACTGAAGCTTTCTTT
medium-sized	TRBD1	TRBJ2-1	TRBV7-9	CASSSRTGRFEQFF	TGTGCCAGCAGCTCACGGACAGGGCGATTTGAGCAGTTCTTC
medium-sized	.	TRBJ1-1	TRBV12-3/TRBV12-4	CASRRDTNTEAFF	TGTGCCAGCAGGCGGGACACCAACACTGAAGCTTTCTTT
many	TRBD2	TRBJ2-1	TRBV14	CASSRVAGWGEQFF	TGTGCCAGCAGCCGAGTAGCGGGATGGGGTGAGCAGTTCTTC
many	.	TRBJ1-1	TRBV7-9	CASSLAEGSAFF	TGTGCCAGCAGCTTAGCCGAAGGGTCGGCTTTCTTT